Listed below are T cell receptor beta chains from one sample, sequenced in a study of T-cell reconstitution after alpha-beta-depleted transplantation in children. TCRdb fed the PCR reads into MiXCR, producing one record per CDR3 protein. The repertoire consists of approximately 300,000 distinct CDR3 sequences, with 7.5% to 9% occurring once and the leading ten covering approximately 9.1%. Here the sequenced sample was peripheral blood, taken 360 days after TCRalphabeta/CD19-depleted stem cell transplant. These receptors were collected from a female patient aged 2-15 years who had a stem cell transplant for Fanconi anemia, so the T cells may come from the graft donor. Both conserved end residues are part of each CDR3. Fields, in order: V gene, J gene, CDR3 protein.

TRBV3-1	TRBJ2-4	CASSQAASEGGLGAKNFQYF
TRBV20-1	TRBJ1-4	CSARGEGGEKLFF
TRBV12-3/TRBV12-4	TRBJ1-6	CASSSLSWGLDSPLHF
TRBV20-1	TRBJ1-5	CSARRQGMNQPQHF
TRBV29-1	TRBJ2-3	CSTWTDTQYF
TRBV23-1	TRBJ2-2	CASSHSGPGQTNTGELFF
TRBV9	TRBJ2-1	CASSTGRGEQFF
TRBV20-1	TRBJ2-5	CSATVAGGYGTQYF
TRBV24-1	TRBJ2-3	CATSDPGQGHSSTDTQYF
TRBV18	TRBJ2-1	CASSSIRTQFF
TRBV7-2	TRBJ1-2	CASAALGYGYTF
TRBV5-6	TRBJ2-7	CASNHGSSYEQYF
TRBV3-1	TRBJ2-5	CASSQELLAGPAGETQYF
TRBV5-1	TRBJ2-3	CASSPIGGRDTQYF
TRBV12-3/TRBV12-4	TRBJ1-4	CASSSGTGFFSEKLFF
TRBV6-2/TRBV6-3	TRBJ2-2	CASSSPGRNTGELFF
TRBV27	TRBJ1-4	CASRRDRLGSNEKLFF
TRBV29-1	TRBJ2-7	CSVDRQGNFNEQYF
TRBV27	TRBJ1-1	CASTPTGLGTEAFF
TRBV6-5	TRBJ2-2	CASSLRSGSHTGELFF
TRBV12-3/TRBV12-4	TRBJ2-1	CASSPMGYNEQFF
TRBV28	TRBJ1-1	CASLITGFRAFF
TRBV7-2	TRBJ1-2	CASSSAGRVDGYTF
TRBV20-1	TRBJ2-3	CSAREGTPSTDTQYF
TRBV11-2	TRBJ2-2	CASSLEAGLAANTGELFF
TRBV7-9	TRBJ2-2	CASSFPGELFF
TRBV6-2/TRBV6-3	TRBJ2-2	CASRYRGHTGELFF
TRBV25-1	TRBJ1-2	CASVGTGGNYGYTF